Listed below are T cell receptor beta chains from one sample, sequenced in a study of OX40 agonist ivuxolimab in advanced cancers. Here immunoSEQ multiplex PCR was the method, and the copy in TCRdb shows in-frame clones only, minus some. The repertoire consists of 60,000 to 70,000 clones, with about 80% occurring once and the leading ten covering 4.5% to 6%. Specimen: CD4+ or CD8+ T cells sorted from blood, collected in a trial of the OX40 agonist ivuxolimab. These receptors were taken from an adult with an advanced solid tumor such as melanoma, head and neck, liver or kidney cancer. Each CDR3 is given with its conserved first and last residue. D genes are given only for firm matches. Clone size appears in some rows only: once, few, many, or a class for an expanded clone.

clone size: -; V gene: TRBV29-1; D gene: -; J gene: TRBJ2-1; CDR3 DNA: TGCAGCGTTGCCGCGATCTCTTCCCCTTACAATGAGCAGTTCTTC; CDR3 protein: CSVAAISSPYNEQFF
clone size: once; V gene: TRBV27; D gene: -; J gene: TRBJ2-1; CDR3 DNA: TGTGCCAGCAGCTACCGAAAAGCATTTGGGTCCGGTGAGCAGTTCTTC; CDR3 protein: CASSYRKAFGSGEQFF
clone size: -; V gene: TRBV18; D gene: -; J gene: TRBJ1-1; CDR3 DNA: TGTGCCAGCTCGCGTGCAGTCGGGACGGACACTGAAGCTTTCTTT; CDR3 protein: CASSRAVGTDTEAFF
clone size: -; V gene: TRBV11-2; D gene: TRBD1; J gene: TRBJ2-7; CDR3 DNA: TGTGCCAGCAGCTTAAGGGACAGCCCTACCTACGAGCAGTACTTC; CDR3 protein: CASSLRDSPTYEQYF
clone size: -; V gene: TRBV27; D gene: -; J gene: TRBJ1-2; CDR3 DNA: TGTGCCAGCAGTTTTTTGGGAGGGGCGAATGGCTACACCTTC; CDR3 protein: CASSFLGGANGYTF
clone size: -; V gene: TRBV5-1; D gene: -; J gene: TRBJ1-5; CDR3 DNA: TGCGCCAGCAGCTTGGGAAGGGGAGGAGGGTTGCAGCCCCAGCATTTT; CDR3 protein: CASSLGRGGGLQPQHF
clone size: many; V gene: TRBV2; D gene: TRBD1; J gene: TRBJ1-6; CDR3 DNA: TGTGCCAGCAGTGATTCAAGGACAGGGGCCGGGGGACCCCTCCACTTT; CDR3 protein: CASSDSRTGAGGPLHF
clone size: -; V gene: TRBV14; D gene: -; J gene: TRBJ1-6; CDR3 DNA: TGTGCCAGCAGCCAAGACAGGCTAAGGTCCTATAATTCACCCCTCCACTTT; CDR3 protein: CASSQDRLRSYNSPLHF
clone size: -; V gene: TRBV2; D gene: TRBD2; J gene: TRBJ2-3; CDR3 DNA: TGTGCCAGCAGACCTATGCTGGGACTAGCGGGAGTTATTTCTACAGATACGCAGTATTTT; CDR3 protein: CASRPMLGLAGVISTDTQYF
clone size: -; V gene: TRBV28; D gene: -; J gene: TRBJ1-5; CDR3 DNA: TGTGCCATCGCCCAGGGTAATCAGCCCCAGCATTTT; CDR3 protein: CAIAQGNQPQHF
clone size: once; V gene: TRBV28; D gene: -; J gene: TRBJ1-6; CDR3 DNA: TGTGCCAGCAGGCCCCCGGGAGTTGAGGTAACGTGGAATTCACCCCTCCACTTT; CDR3 protein: CASRPPGVEVTWNSPLHF
clone size: -; V gene: TRBV6-6; D gene: -; J gene: TRBJ1-5; CDR3 DNA: TGTGCCAGCACTTCTCGGGAGGCTCGGAGGGAGCCCCAGCATTTT; CDR3 protein: CASTSREARREPQHF
clone size: -; V gene: TRBV7-9; D gene: -; J gene: TRBJ1-5; CDR3 DNA: TGTGCCAGCAGTACCGGCAATCAGCCCCAGCATTTT; CDR3 protein: CASSTGNQPQHF